Listed below are T cell receptor beta chains from one sample, sequenced in a study of blood T cells in healthy people across ages. TCRdb processed the 5' RACE reads anew with MiXCR; each CDR3 protein has one entry. This table has some 1.4 million distinct CDR3 sequences, approximately 38% appearing once. Sample: blood. Receptors originate from a young woman in good health. The CDR3 runs from the conserved cysteine through the conserved F or W. D genes are given only for firm matches. Expanded clones are given a class, and other clones once, few, many or no size at all.

>NA|TRBJ2-7|TRBD2|TRBV7-9
TGTGCCAGCAGCCTACCCGGGCTAGCGGACTCCACCTACGAGCAGTACTTC
CASSLPGLADSTYEQYF
>few|TRBJ2-3|NA|TRBV7-9
TGTGCCAGCAGTTACCAAGGTTCGACAGATACGCAGTATTTT
CASSYQGSTDTQYF
>NA|TRBJ1-1|TRBD1|TRBV5-4
TGTGCCAGCAGCTTTGGGACAGCAAATTTGAACACTGAAGCTTTCTTT
CASSFGTANLNTEAFF
>NA|TRBJ2-1|NA|TRBV20-1
TGCAGTGCCCTGAGTGGTGAAGACAGTCACAATGAGCAGTTCTTC
CSALSGEDSHNEQFF
>NA|TRBJ2-5|NA|TRBV14
TGTGCCAGCAGCCAAGTGGAACGGACCCAGTACTTC
CASSQVERTQYF
>few|TRBJ1-1|TRBD1|TRBV4-2
TGTGCCAGCAGCGGACGGGACAGGGTAACGAACACTGAAGCTTTCTTT
CASSGRDRVTNTEAFF
>few|TRBJ1-4|TRBD1|TRBV7-9
TGTGCCAGCACTGACAGGGGCGATGAAAAACTGTTTTTT
CASTDRGDEKLFF
>NA|TRBJ2-1|NA|TRBV6-5
TGTGCCAGCAGTTACTCGACTCTTGGGGTCATTACCAATGAGCAGTTCTTC
CASSYSTLGVITNEQFF
>NA|TRBJ1-2|TRBD1|TRBV9
TGTGCCAGCAGCGTGGGCGACAGGGTCCATGGCTACACCTTC
CASSVGDRVHGYTF
>NA|TRBJ1-5|TRBD1|TRBV12-3/TRBV12-4
TGTGCCAGCAGTCACAGAGGCCCCACAGGGGGCAGCAATCAGCCCCAGCATTTT
CASSHRGPTGGSNQPQHF
>NA|TRBJ2-7|NA|TRBV29-1
TGCAGCGTTGGGAGGCGCAGTGAGCAGTACTTC
CSVGRRSEQYF
>NA|TRBJ2-7|TRBD2|TRBV7-2
TGTGCCAGCAGCTTAGTGGGGCGGGGGGTTGACGAGCAGTACTTC
CASSLVGRGVDEQYF
>few|TRBJ2-7|TRBD2|TRBV10-3
TGTGCCATCAAGGGACTAGAGGCGGGTAATGAGCAGTACTTC
CAIKGLEAGNEQYF
>NA|TRBJ1-2|NA|TRBV5-1
TGCGCCAGCAGCGCCACAGGGAGGGAGGGCTACACCTTC
CASSATGREGYTF
>NA|TRBJ2-3|TRBD2|TRBV12-3/TRBV12-4
TGTGCCAACAGACTTAGCGGGGGGGCCTCAGATACGCAGTATTTT
CANRLSGGASDTQYF
>few|TRBJ1-1|NA|TRBV4-2
TGTGCCAGCAGCCAAGATGAAGGGCGTCGCACTGAAGCTTTCTTT
CASSQDEGRRTEAFF
>few|TRBJ2-7|TRBD2|TRBV29-1
TGCAGCGTTCTAGGACTAGCGGGAAACCCCTCCTACGAGCAGTACTTC
CSVLGLAGNPSYEQYF
>NA|TRBJ1-2|NA|TRBV16
TGTGCCAGCAGCCGCACAGAGTCCAACTATGGCTACACCTTC
CASSRTESNYGYTF
>NA|TRBJ2-7|TRBD2|TRBV6-2/TRBV6-3
TGTGCCAGTTCCAGGACTAGCAGCTACAATGAGCAGTACTTC
CASSRTSSYNEQYF
>once|TRBJ2-7|NA|TRBV2
TGTGCCAGCAAGAAGACAGGCCAATCCTACGAGCAGTACTTC
CASKKTGQSYEQYF
>few|TRBJ2-7|TRBD1|TRBV5-1
TGCGCCAGCAACCCGGGACAGGGGATTATCGGGTCGTACGAGCAGTACTTC
CASNPGQGIIGSYEQYF
>NA|TRBJ2-5|NA|TRBV2
TGTGCCAGCAGCGGACAGCAAGGGACCCAGTACTTC
CASSGQQGTQYF
>NA|TRBJ2-1|TRBD2|TRBV7-3
TGTGCCAGCAGCGCCCAGGGACTAGCGCCATACAGTGAGCAGTTCTTC
CASSAQGLAPYSEQFF
>few|TRBJ1-5|NA|TRBV7-2
TGTGCCAGCAGCTTCGGTACGGCTAGCAATCAGCCCCAGCATTTT
CASSFGTASNQPQHF
>NA|TRBJ1-2|NA|TRBV28
TGTGCCAGCAGTCGCTACGGGGCGGACTATGGCTACACCTTC
CASSRYGADYGYTF
>NA|TRBJ2-5|TRBD2|TRBV20-1
TGCAGTGCTAGCGGGACTAGCGTCGGAGAGACCCAGTACTTC
CSASGTSVGETQYF
>NA|TRBJ1-1|NA|TRBV5-5
TGTGCCAGCAGCTTGTGGATGGTGGATGAAGCTTTCTTT
CASSLWMVDEAFF
>NA|TRBJ1-2|NA|TRBV2
TGTGCCAGCAGTGAAGCCCCCCCGACGGACATCTTGTCTGGCTACACCTTC
CASSEAPPTDILSGYTF
>once|TRBJ2-5|NA|TRBV29-1
TGCAGCGCTGGGACCACGAGGGAGACCCAGTACTTC
CSAGTTRETQYF
>few|TRBJ1-4|NA|TRBV4-1
TGCGCCAGCAGACCCCAGGGTTCGGCTAATGAAAAACTGTTTTTT
CASRPQGSANEKLFF
>once|TRBJ2-1|TRBD2|TRBV20-1
TGCAGTGCTAGTCACCTAGCGGGGGTTGGTGAGCAGTTCTTC
CSASHLAGVGEQFF
>few|TRBJ2-2|NA|TRBV7-3
TGTGCCAGCAGCTTAACGGGTGGCGGAAACACCGGGGAGCTGTTTTTT
CASSLTGGGNTGELFF
>NA|TRBJ1-2|NA|TRBV4-1
TGCGCCAGCAGCCTAGGGATTAGTTATGGCTACACCTTC
CASSLGISYGYTF
>NA|TRBJ2-5|TRBD1|TRBV10-3
TGTGCCATCAGTGTAAACAGGGGGCAGGGGGAGACCCAGTACTTC
CAISVNRGQGETQYF
>NA|TRBJ2-3|NA|TRBV20-1
TGCAGTGCTAGTGAAGTTCTCGGGGTAGATACGCAGTATTTT
CSASEVLGVDTQYF
>few|TRBJ2-6|TRBD1|TRBV20-1
TGCAGTGCTAGAGGGGAGAGGACAGGACGGTTAGGGGCCAACGTCCTGACTTTC
CSARGERTGRLGANVLTF
>NA|TRBJ1-5|TRBD1|TRBV15
TGTGCCACCAGCAGGTTACTCGGACAGGGATTTCGGCCCCAGCATTTT
CATSRLLGQGFRPQHF
>NA|TRBJ2-7|TRBD1|TRBV20-1
TGCAGTGCTAGAGATGGACAGGGGAGTTACAATGAGCAGTACTTC
CSARDGQGSYNEQYF
>many|TRBJ2-5|TRBD1|TRBV11-2
TGTGCCAGCAGCTTGGGACAGGGGATTGGTGAGCAGTACTTC
CASSLGQGIGEQYF
>NA|TRBJ2-7|TRBD1|TRBV12-5
TGTGCTAGTGGAAAAAGACAGGGGGCTTACGAGCAGTACTTC
CASGKRQGAYEQYF
>NA|TRBJ1-2|NA|TRBV20-1
TGCAGTGCTAGATCGACGAATCCCTATGGCTACACCTTC
CSARSTNPYGYTF
>NA|TRBJ2-5|TRBD2|TRBV10-3
TGTGCCATCAGTCCCTCTGAAGGTAGCGGGGGCTCGGGGCAAGAGACCCAGTACTTC
CAISPSEGSGGSGQETQYF
>once|TRBJ2-2|TRBD1|TRBV6-5
TGCGCCAGCAGTTACTCATCCGGGACAGGGACCGACGGGGAGCTGTTTTTT
CASSYSSGTGTDGELFF
>NA|TRBJ1-2|NA|TRBV29-1
TGCAGCGTCGACGCCTCGGGATTTGAGGTAGCTAACTATGGCTACACCTTC
CSVDASGFEVANYGYTF
>NA|TRBJ2-2|TRBD1|TRBV7-9
TGTGCCAGCAGCTTAGCGGCCCAGGGGGCTAACACCGGGGAGCTGTTTTTT
CASSLAAQGANTGELFF
>NA|TRBJ1-2|NA|TRBV10-3
TGTGCCATCAGTGAAGGGCAGGGAGACGCTAACTATGGCTACACCTTC
CAISEGQGDANYGYTF
>few|TRBJ1-2|NA|TRBV4-1
TGCGCCAGCAGCAGCCGAGGGACCTATGGCTACACCTTC
CASSSRGTYGYTF
>NA|TRBJ2-7|TRBD1|TRBV20-1
TGCAGTGCCCAGGACAGGGGCTCCTACGAGCAGTACTTC
CSAQDRGSYEQYF
>NA|TRBJ2-1|NA|TRBV20-1
TGCAGTGCTAGGGATCCGGCGGAGAATGAGCAGTTCTTC
CSARDPAENEQFF
>many|TRBJ2-5|NA|TRBV29-1
TGCAGCGTACACCGCAGCATCGAGACCCAGTACTTC
CSVHRSIETQYF
>NA|TRBJ2-1|TRBD1|TRBV15
TGTGCCACCAGCAGCTGGGACAGACCTTACAATGAGCAGTTCTTC
CATSSWDRPYNEQFF
>NA|TRBJ2-5|TRBD2|TRBV2
TGTGCCAGCAACGAAGAGCTGTGGACTAGCGGACCCGAGACCCAGTACTTC
CASNEELWTSGPETQYF